This TCR beta chain stems from a study of blood T cell repertoires in COVID-19. In the study overall: COVID-19 samples from acute and convalescent phases originated in the United States, Italy and Spain. PBMCs, B-cell-depleted T cells, or T cells were the source of the cDNA or gDNA that made up the material.

Many counts were recorded for this clone. Germline CDR1 SGHDT, CDR2 YYEEEE. CDR3 length: 14 amino acids. Trimming left V 4 bases short and J 5 bases short, with 15 bases between. Original processing methods: From reference gene primer amplification, estimates of nucleated cell counts were derived. The assay was immunoSEQ multiplex PCR, and TCRdb's table has in-frame clones only and misses some. V and J calls plus clone size are reproduced from that table; the DNA served to infer D and trimming. The sample lists around 250,000 clones, 65% to 85% occurring once. Sequencing was done on a sample of peripheral blood. This clonotype was sampled from a man older than 75 with acute or convalescent COVID-19. The gene calls are TRBV5-6 and TRBJ2-5; the D gene is possibly TRBD2 (7 bases). The CDR3 region is CASSRGAGFETQYF. As DNA, the CDR3 is TGTGCCAGCAGCCGGGGGGCCGGGTTCGAGACCCAGTACTTC.